Presented here are 23 T cell receptor beta chains from one specimen sequenced in a study of blood T cell repertoires in COVID-19 (TCRdb year 2020). The library was obtained by the immunoSEQ multiplex PCR assay. TCRdb provides this immuneACCESS table in a form limited to in-frame rearrangements. Some clones are lacking; in checked studies, under half of them reflect an unresolved V gene, and why the rest are absent is not known. The sample contains approximately 64,000 clones, approximately 90% of them found a single time. The biggest ten clones account for about 9.4% of the sample. Source material: PBMCs or T cells enriched from blood (not recorded which). These receptors all come from a woman aged 35 to 49 who had recovered from COVID-19.

CDR3 coding DNA: TGTGCCAGCAGCTCAATAAAGACAGGGGGCTCGGATGGCTACACCTTC. It codes for CASSSIKTGGSDGYTF. V usage is TRBV11-2 and J usage is TRBJ1-2; 10 nucleotides match TRBD1. The CDR3 covers 16 residues. Trimming cost V 4 bases and J 6 bases; bases outside gene matches: 11. Germline V gene lookup returns CDR1 SGHAT and CDR2 FQNNGV.

This clone was counted a few times. The rearrangement joins TRBV6-2 or TRBV6-3 to TRBJ1-4; 11 bases are a match to TRBD1. The CDR3 contains 15 residues. Germline V CDR1 and CDR2: MNHEY, SVGEGT. Trimming cost V 0 bases and J 7 bases; bases outside gene matches: 1. This CDR3 reads CASSYSGTGGEKLFF. The CDR3 DNA reads TGTGCCAGCAGTTACTCCGGGACAGGGGGTGAAAAACTGTTTTTT.

The chain couples TRBV5-5 to TRBJ1-4; TRBD1 agrees at 8 bases. Germline loops: CDR1 SGHKS, CDR2 YYEKEE (reference sequence). V dropped 4 bases and J dropped 3; count of bases not matched to a gene: 5. This CDR3 has 15 amino acids. The CDR3: CASSADRVPNEKLFF. CDR3 DNA sequence: TGTGCCAGCAGCGCGGACAGGGTCCCTAATGAAAAACTGTTTTTT.

The chain joins TRBV10-3 to TRBJ2-7, with 7 bases aligning to TRBD1. The length of the CDR3 is 16 residues. The germline gives CDR1 ENHRY, CDR2 SYGVKD. After removal of 6 bases from V and 2 bases from J, the junction contained 13 bases not matched to a gene. CDR3 loop: CAIRDVVGQVTYEQYF. CDR3 sequence (DNA): TGTGCCATCAGGGACGTTGTAGGACAGGTAACCTACGAGCAGTACTTC.

The V call is TRBV19, the J call TRBJ2-3; 11 positions match TRBD2. Germline-derived CDR1 and CDR2 are LNHDA and SQIVND (reference sequence). The CDR3 loop spans 17 amino acids. Losses at the gene ends were 5 bases for V and 5 bases for J; bases not matched to a gene: 12. CDR3 protein: CASSLTSGVPAGDTQYF. Written as DNA, the CDR3 is TGTGCCAGTAGTTTGACTAGCGGGGTCCCGGCGGGAGATACGCAGTATTTT.

The rearrangement uses TRBV4-1 and TRBJ2-5; possible D gene TRBD2, 7 bases. The CDR3 has 15 residues. CDR1 and CDR2 from the germline V gene are MGHRA and YSYEKL. The V and J ends lost 1 base and 2 bases respectively, with 11 bases between them. The CDR3 here is CASSQGGGVQETQYF. The CDR3 region has the DNA TGCGCCAGCAGCCAAGGCGGGGGCGTACAAGAGACCCAGTACTTC.

The chain carries TRBV5-1 and TRBJ2-3; 8 nucleotides align to TRBD2. Trimming removed 2 bases from V and 6 bases from J; junction bases left unmatched: 8. This CDR3 has 15 amino acids. CDR1 and CDR2 (germline): SGHRS, YFSETQ. CDR3 protein: CASSLNGGVSDTQYF. The DNA of the CDR3 is TGCGCCAGCAGCTTAAACGGGGGGGTTTCCGATACGCAGTATTTT.

The chain combines TRBV4-1 with TRBJ1-4, with D tentatively TRBD1 (5 bases). The CDR3 runs to 14 residues. V was pared by 3 bases and J by 5 bases, with 10 bases between. Germline assignment: CDR1 MGHRA and CDR2 YSYEKL. CDR3: CASSQRTPNEKLFF. Written as DNA, the CDR3 is TGCGCCAGCAGCCAGAGGACACCGAATGAAAAACTGTTTTTT.

V gene TRBV29-1 combines with J gene TRBJ1-1; D is perhaps TRBD1 (6 bases). This CDR3 has 17 residues. CDR1 is SQVTM and CDR2 is ANQGSEA in the germline V gene. Trimming took 3 bases from V and 0 from J, leaving 20 bases between them. CDR3 sequence: CSVERQGQFPMNTEAFF. In DNA, the CDR3 is TGCAGCGTTGAGCGTCAAGGACAGTTTCCGATGAACACTGAAGCTTTCTTT.

V is TRBV9 and J is TRBJ1-5, with 8 bases that match TRBD1. This CDR3 has 17 amino acids. Germline assignment: CDR1 SGDLS and CDR2 YYNGEE. V was pared by 1 base and J by 10 bases, with 16 bases of the junction left unmatched. The CDR3 is CASSVYPITGGNRPQHF. Here the CDR3 DNA reads TGTGCCAGCAGCGTATACCCGATTACAGGGGGGAATCGACCCCAGCATTTT.

The rearrangement uses TRBV11-3 and TRBJ2-7, with D perhaps matching TRBD1 (6 bases). Per the germline V gene, CDR1 is SGHNT and CDR2 is YENEEA. Trimming stripped 3 bases from V and 4 bases from J, with 16 bases between. The CDR3 has 15 amino acids. CDR3 nucleotide sequence: TGTGCCAGCAGCTTCTCCTCGGGACACCTATACGAGCAGTACTTC. It is translated as CASSFSSGHLYEQYF. Full variable domain (remainder filled in from reference TRBV11-3 and TRBJ2-7): EAGVVQSPRYKIIEKKQPVAFWCNPISGHNTLYWYLQNLGQGPELLIRYENEEAVDDSQLPKDRFSAERLKGVDSTLKIQPAELGDSAVYLCASSFSSGHLYEQYFGPGTRLTVT.

This chain joins TRBV5-1 and TRBJ2-3; 8 positions match TRBD2. Germline CDR1 and CDR2: SGHRS and YFSETQ. The CDR3 runs to 14 residues. V lost 4 bases and J lost 3; bases outside the gene matches: 4. The CDR3 DNA reads as TGCGCCAGCAGCCGGGGACTAGAAACAGATACGCAGTATTTT. Its translation: CASSRGLETDTQYF.

Concerning this clone: This sample also contains other DNA sequences that code for the same CDR3. The chain recombines TRBV11-2 with TRBJ1-2; D call uncertain. Trimming pared 2 bases from V and 8 bases from J, leaving 27 bases between. Germline assignment: CDR1 SGHAT and CDR2 FQNNGV. There are 18 residues in the CDR3. The CDR3 region has the DNA TGTGCCAGCAGCTTATTAGGCGACTTAAAAACATCCGGCTACGGCTACACCTTC. Translation: CASSLLGDLKTSGYGYTF.

The chain recombines TRBV6-4 with TRBJ1-2; D gene unclear. The V end lost 5 bases, the J end lost 8 bases, and 15 bases lay between the germline ends. This CDR3 has 13 residues. CDR1 is MRHNA, CDR2 SNTAGT, per germline. This chain's CDR3 is CASSIAGSGGYTF. The CDR3 coding sequence is TGTGCCAGCAGTATAGCAGGATCGGGAGGCTACACCTTC.

The chain combines TRBV19 with TRBJ1-5; the D gene is possibly TRBD1 (5 bases). With 3 bases removed from V and 0 bases from J, the gap between germline ends came to 12 bases. The CDR3 has 16 amino acids. Germline V CDR1 and CDR2: LNHDA, SQIVND (reference sequence). The CDR3 region is CASSMGRPYSNQPQHF. CDR3 bases: TGTGCCAGTAGTATGGGGCGGCCTTATAGCAATCAGCCCCAGCATTTT.

This clone was found once. J is TRBJ2-7 and V is TRBV19; 12 nucleotides align to TRBD1. The germline V gene has CDR1 LNHDA and CDR2 SQIVND (reference sequence). V gave up 6 bases and J gave up 6 bases; unmatched junction bases: 3. CDR3 length: 13 residues. CDR3 region: CASRPGQGAEQYF. CDR3 in DNA: TGTGCCAGTAGACCGGGACAGGGGGCCGAGCAGTACTTC.

The chain employs TRBV3-1 (or the pseudogene TRBV3-2) and TRBJ1-1; D call uncertain. Per germline, CDR1 LGHDT and CDR2 YNNKEL (reference sequence). CDR3 length: 13 amino acids. The V end was cut by 0 bases, the J end by 7 bases, with 9 bases between. DNA for the CDR3: TGTGCCAGCAGCCAAGATCCCCAGGTTGAAGCTTTCTTT. Protein product: CASSQDPQVEAFF.

This chain joins TRBV19 and TRBJ1-2; D is undetermined. Per the germline V gene, CDR1 is LNHDA and CDR2 is SQIVND (reference sequence). The CDR3 has 14 residues. The ends were cut back, 0 bases at V and 0 bases at J, with 5 bases in the middle. The CDR3: CASSIDPANYGYTF. The CDR3 DNA follows: TGTGCCAGTAGTATAGACCCAGCTAACTATGGCTACACCTTC.

The chain joins TRBV5-1 to TRBJ2-7; perhaps TRBD1 as D (6 bases). This CDR3 spans 15 amino acids. Deletions cut 4 bases from V and 4 bases from J, with 18 bases between. CDR1 is SGHRS, CDR2 YFSETQ, per germline. CDR3 region: CASSVTIGTQYEQYF. For the CDR3, the DNA is TGCGCCAGCAGCGTCACAATAGGGACACAATACGAGCAGTACTTC.

The chain recombines TRBV7-9 with TRBJ2-5, with a possible D match to TRBD2 (5 bases). This CDR3 is built from 16 residues. Trimming took off 6 bases at V and 4 bases at J, with 21 bases between the two ends. Germline values: CDR1 SEHNR, CDR2 FQNEAQ (reference sequence). The CDR3 DNA follows: TGTGCCAGCAGTTATTTTGGGGTCGGGGTAGGAGAGACCCAGTACTTC. Its translation is CASSYFGVGVGETQYF.

Only one count was recorded for this clone. The chain has TRBV11-2 and TRBJ1-1; D is unclear. The CDR3 is 16 residues long. CDR1 and CDR2 from the germline V gene are SGHAT and FQNNGV. V dropped 0 bases and J dropped 1 base, with 12 bases sitting between them. The CDR3 is CASSLDSAGWNTEAFF. The CDR3 nucleotides are TGTGCCAGCAGCTTAGATAGTGCAGGCTGGAACACTGAAGCTTTCTTT. The full variable domain, its missing parts supplied by reference TRBV11-2 and TRBJ1-1, is EAGVAQSPRYKIIEKRQSVAFWCNPISGHATLYWYQQILGQGPKLLIQFQNNGVVDDSQLPKDRFSAERLKGVDSTLKIQPAKLEDSAVYLCASSLDSAGWNTEAFFGQGTRLTVV.

This chain joins TRBV10-3 and TRBJ2-7; D might be TRBD1 (6 bases). V dropped 4 bases and J dropped 0 bases, with 10 bases sitting between them. CDR3 length: 14 residues. The V gene's germline CDR1 is ENHRY and CDR2 SYGVKD. The CDR3 reads CAISGGDISYEQYF. The CDR3 nucleotides are TGTGCCATCAGTGGAGGGGACATCTCCTACGAGCAGTACTTC.

The chain recombines TRBV18 with TRBJ2-3; 9 bases map to TRBD1. V shed 5 bases and J 3 bases; nucleotides not matched to a gene: 9. The CDR3 runs 16 residues. Germline CDR1 reads KGHSH; CDR2 reads LQKENI. CDR3 bases: TGTGCCAGCTCAAGGGTACCGGGACAGGGAACAGATACGCAGTATTTT. Its protein is CASSRVPGQGTDTQYF.